The source of this T cell receptor (beta chain) is a study of control samples from healthy donors and cancer patients. Clones were sequenced by immunoSEQ multiplex PCR, and TCRdb holds only the in-frame ones, with some missing. The table shows about 160,000 clones, with roughly 94% occurring only once. The length of the CDR3 is 13 residues. V was trimmed by 4 bases and J by 7 bases, leaving 13 bases between them. Per germline, CDR1 SGHRS and CDR2 YFSETQ. Specimen: PBMCs. The receptor comes from a man between 60 and 75 years old with colorectal cancer. The gene calls are TRBV5-1 and TRBJ2-3; perhaps TRBD1 as D (6 bases). CDR3 residues: CASSPEQGYTQYF. CDR3 nucleotide sequence: TGCGCCAGCAGCCCCGAACAGGGATATACGCAGTATTTT.